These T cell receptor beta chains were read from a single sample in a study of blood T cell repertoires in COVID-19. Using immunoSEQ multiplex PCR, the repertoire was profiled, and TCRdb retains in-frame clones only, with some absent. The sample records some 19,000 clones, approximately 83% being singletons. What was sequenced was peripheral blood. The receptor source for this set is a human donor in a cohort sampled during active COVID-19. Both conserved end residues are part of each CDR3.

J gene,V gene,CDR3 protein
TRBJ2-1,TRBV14,CASSQDWPYNEQFF
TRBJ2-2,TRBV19,CASSAGQEAGELFF
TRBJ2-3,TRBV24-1,CATSDLSEHTDTQYF
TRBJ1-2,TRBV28,CASSPLGPGQGFTGYTF
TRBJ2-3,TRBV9,CASSVAVVRTDTQYF
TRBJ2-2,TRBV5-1,CASSLGVSRGNTGELFF
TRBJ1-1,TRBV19,CASSIDRGYTEAFF
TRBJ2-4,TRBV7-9,CCSGEGAKNIQYF
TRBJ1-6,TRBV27,CASSRPGRARDRGLIVSSPLHF
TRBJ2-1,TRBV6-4,CASSLLAGQLNEQFF
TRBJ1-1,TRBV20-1,CSAPTGVEAFF
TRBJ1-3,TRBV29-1,CSVAVFSGNTIYF
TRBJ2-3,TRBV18,CASSLGAGTDTQYF
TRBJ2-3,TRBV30,CAWSLIPGREDTQYF
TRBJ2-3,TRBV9,CASSVATSGRADTQYF
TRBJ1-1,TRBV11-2,CASRWGQDTEAFF
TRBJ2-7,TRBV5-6,CASSLAVSYEQYF
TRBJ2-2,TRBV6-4,CASSERGGETGELFF
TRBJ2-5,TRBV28,CASSPTRGGTKTQYF
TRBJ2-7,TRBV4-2,CASSQEDRGLYYEQYF
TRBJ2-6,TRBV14,CASSQELPGQGVLTF
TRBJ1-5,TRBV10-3,CAIGSTGATQPQHF
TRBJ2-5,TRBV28,CASSPLTGGYETQYF
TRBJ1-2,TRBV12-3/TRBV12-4,CASSPTLDYGYTF
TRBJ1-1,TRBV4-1,CASSQGSVAVTEAFF
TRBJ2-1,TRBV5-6,CASSPGGEQFF
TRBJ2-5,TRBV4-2,CASSQDGAGGPETQYF
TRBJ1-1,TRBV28,CASSDSRLLEAFF
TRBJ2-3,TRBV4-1,CASSQARTPLGTDTQYF
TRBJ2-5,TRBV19,CASSLGQGWETQYF
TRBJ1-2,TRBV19,CASSIDPRDYGYTF